Listed below are T cell receptor beta chains from one sample, sequenced in a study of PD-1 blockade in classical Hodgkin lymphoma. Data came from immunoSEQ multiplex PCR; TCRdb stores just in-frame clones and leaves some out. The table lists 35,000 to 50,000 clones, about three quarters of them singletons. The sample was peripheral blood mononuclear cells (PBMCs), taken at baseline. The receptor source for this set is a human donor with classical Hodgkin lymphoma. Each CDR3 is given with its conserved first and last residue. Clone size is stated in some rows and not others, as once, few, many or a class when expanded.

clone size	V gene	J gene	CDR3 protein
NA	TRBV5-1	TRBJ2-1	CASSLEASGIYNEQFF
few	TRBV5-1	TRBJ1-3	CASSLKLGAPGNTIYF
NA	TRBV19	TRBJ2-1	CASIDQAGFYNEQFF
NA	TRBV7-2	TRBJ1-1	CASSLGGTGVTEAFF
NA	TRBV11-2	TRBJ1-1	CASSLAWGTEAFF
NA	TRBV7-9	TRBJ2-1	CASSLAGQGYSYNEQFF
NA	TRBV7-2	TRBJ1-2	CASSLLGGLYGYTF
NA	TRBV27	TRBJ1-1	CASSPQAGKNTEAFF
NA	TRBV7-2	TRBJ2-7	CASGTRDGEQYF
NA	TRBV5-1	TRBJ2-7	CASSLTTGYEQYF
once	TRBV11-3	TRBJ1-4	CASSPGLTFTSEKLFF
NA	TRBV5-1	TRBJ2-7	CASSLGQGTTYEQYF
NA	TRBV27	TRBJ2-3	CASSFILGDTQYF
NA	TRBV7-9	TRBJ2-5	CASSLGYTEGGQETQYF
NA	TRBV6-1	TRBJ2-7	CASSERGPYEQYF
NA	TRBV6-1	TRBJ1-1	CASSARGVSTEAFF
NA	TRBV13	TRBJ2-3	CASSLEREGSDTQYF